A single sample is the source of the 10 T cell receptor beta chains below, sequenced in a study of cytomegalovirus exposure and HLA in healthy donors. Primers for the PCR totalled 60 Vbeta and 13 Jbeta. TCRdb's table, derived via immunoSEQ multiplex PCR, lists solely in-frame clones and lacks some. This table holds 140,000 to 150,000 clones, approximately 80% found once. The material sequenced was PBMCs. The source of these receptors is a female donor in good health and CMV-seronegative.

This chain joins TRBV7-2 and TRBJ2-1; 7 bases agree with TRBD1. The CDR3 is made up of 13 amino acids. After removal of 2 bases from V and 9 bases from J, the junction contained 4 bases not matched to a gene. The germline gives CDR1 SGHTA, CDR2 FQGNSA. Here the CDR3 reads CASSLRGGIEQFF. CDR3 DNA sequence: TGTGCCAGCAGCTTACGAGGGGGCATTGAGCAGTTCTTC.

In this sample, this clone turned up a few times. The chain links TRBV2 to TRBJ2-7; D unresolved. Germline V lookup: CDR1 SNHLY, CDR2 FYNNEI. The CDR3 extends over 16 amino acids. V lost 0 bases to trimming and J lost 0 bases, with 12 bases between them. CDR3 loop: CASSEAPDFLSYEQYF. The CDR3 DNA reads TGTGCCAGCAGTGAAGCCCCTGACTTCCTCTCCTACGAGCAGTACTTC.

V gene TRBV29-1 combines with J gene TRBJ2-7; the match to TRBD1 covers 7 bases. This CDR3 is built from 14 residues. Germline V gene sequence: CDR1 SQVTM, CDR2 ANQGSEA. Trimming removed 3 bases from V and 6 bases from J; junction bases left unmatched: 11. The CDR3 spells CSVDPDRSTGEQYF. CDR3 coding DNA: TGCAGCGTTGACCCGGACAGGTCAACTGGCGAGCAGTACTTC.

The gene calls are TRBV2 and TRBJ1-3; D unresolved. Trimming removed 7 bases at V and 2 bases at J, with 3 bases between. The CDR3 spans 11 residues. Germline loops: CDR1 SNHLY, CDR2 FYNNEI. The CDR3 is CASTTGNTIYF. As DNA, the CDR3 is TGTGCCAGCACCACTGGAAACACCATATATTTT.

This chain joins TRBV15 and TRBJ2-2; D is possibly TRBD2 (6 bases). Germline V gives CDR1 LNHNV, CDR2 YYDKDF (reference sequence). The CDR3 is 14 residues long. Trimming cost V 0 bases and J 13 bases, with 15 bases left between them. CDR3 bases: TGTGCCACCAGCAGAGAACGAAGGGCGGAGGGGCTGTTTTTT. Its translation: CATSRERRAEGLFF.

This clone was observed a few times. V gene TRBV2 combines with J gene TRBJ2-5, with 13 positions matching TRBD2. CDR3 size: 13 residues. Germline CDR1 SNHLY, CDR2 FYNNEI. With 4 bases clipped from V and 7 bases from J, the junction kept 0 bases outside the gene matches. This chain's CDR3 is CASSGLAGGTQYF. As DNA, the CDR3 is TGTGCCAGCAGTGGACTAGCGGGGGGGACCCAGTACTTC.

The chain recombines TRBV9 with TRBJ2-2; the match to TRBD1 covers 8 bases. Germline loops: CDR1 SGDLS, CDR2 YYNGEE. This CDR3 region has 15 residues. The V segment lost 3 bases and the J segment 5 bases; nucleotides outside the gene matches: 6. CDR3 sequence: CASSGTGGTTGELFF. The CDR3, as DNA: TGTGCCAGCAGCGGTACAGGGGGTACAACCGGGGAGCTGTTTTTT.

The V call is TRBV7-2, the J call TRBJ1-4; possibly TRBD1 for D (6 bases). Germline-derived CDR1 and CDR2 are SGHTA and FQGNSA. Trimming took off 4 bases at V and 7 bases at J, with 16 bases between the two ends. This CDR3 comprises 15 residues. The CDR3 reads CASSSWPLGGEKLFF. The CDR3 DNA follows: TGTGCCAGCAGCTCATGGCCCCTAGGGGGTGAAAAACTGTTTTTT.

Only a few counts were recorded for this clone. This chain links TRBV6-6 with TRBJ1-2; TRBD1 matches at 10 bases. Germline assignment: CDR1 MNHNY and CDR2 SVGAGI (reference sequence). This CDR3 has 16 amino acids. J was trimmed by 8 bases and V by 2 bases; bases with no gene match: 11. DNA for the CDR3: TGTGCCAGCAGTTACGGATCCGGGACAGGGGATAGGGGCTACACCTTC. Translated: CASSYGSGTGDRGYTF.

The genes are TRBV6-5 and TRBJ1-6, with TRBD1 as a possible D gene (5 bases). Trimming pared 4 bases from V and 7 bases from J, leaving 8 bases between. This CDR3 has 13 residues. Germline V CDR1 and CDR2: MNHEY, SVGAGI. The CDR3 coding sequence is TGTGCCAGCAGTTTCAACAGGAATTCACCCCTCCACTTT. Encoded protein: CASSFNRNSPLHF.